The present T cell receptor beta chain was sequenced within a study of T cell repertoires in cytomegalovirus infection. Concerning this clonotype itself: What it binds is not known.

Trimming pared 0 bases from V and 3 bases from J, leaving 6 bases between. The CDR3 has 13 amino acids. The germline gives CDR1 LNHNV, CDR2 YYDKDF (reference sequence). A single record per CDR3 protein comes from TCRdb applying MiXCR to the reads. This table holds 150,000 to 180,000 distinct CDR3 sequences, 20% to 25% found once. Study findings and constraints: Carriers of CMV plus the relevant HLA were identified by cumulative public TCR beta family frequency.

The chain recombines TRBV15 with TRBJ2-7; unclear D gene. The TCR originated in a human donor in good health (CMV status not recorded). Some clones in this sample may be carry-over from other donors' samples. The sample was PBMCs. The CDR3, as DNA: TGTGCCACCAGCAGAGACGGACGCTACGAGCAGTACTTC. As protein: CATSRDGRYEQYF.